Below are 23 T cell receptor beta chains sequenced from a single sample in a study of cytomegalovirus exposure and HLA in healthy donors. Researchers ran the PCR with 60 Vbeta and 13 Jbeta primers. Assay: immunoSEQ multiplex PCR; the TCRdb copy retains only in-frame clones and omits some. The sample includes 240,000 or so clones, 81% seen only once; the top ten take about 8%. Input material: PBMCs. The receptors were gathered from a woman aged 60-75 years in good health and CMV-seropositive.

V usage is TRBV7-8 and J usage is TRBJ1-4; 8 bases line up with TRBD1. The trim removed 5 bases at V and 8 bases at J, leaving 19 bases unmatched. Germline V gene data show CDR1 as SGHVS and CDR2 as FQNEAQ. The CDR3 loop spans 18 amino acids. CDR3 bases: TGTGCCAGCAGCCCTACGAGAGTCGACAGGGGACGAAAAGAAAAACTGTTTTTT. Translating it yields CASSPTRVDRGRKEKLFF.

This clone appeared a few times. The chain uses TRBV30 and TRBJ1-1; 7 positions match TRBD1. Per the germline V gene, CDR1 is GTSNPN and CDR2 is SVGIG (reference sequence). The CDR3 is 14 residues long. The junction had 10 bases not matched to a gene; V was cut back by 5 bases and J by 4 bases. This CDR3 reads CAWGPTGRGTEAFF. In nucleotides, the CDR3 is TGTGCCTGGGGACCGACAGGGAGAGGCACTGAAGCTTTCTTT. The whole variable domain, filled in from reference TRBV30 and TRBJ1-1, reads SQTIHQWPATLVQPVGSPLSLECTVEGTSNPNLYWYRQAAGRGLQLLFYSVGIGQISSEVPQNLSASRPQDRQFILSSKKLLLSDSGFYLCAWGPTGRGTEAFFGQGTRLTVV.

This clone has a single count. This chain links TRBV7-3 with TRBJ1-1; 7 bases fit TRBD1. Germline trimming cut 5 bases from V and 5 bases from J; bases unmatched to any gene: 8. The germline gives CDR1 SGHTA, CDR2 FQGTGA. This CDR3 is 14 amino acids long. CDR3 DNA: TGTGCCAGCAGCGCACGACAGGGAGGAACTGAAGCTTTCTTT. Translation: CASSARQGGTEAFF.

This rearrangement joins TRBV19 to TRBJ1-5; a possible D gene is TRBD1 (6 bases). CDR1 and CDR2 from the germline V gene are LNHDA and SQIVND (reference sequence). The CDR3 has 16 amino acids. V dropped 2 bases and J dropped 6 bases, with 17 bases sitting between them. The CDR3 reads CASSIKGVREGQPQHF. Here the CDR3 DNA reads TGTGCCAGTAGTATAAAGGGGGTCAGGGAGGGTCAGCCCCAGCATTTT.

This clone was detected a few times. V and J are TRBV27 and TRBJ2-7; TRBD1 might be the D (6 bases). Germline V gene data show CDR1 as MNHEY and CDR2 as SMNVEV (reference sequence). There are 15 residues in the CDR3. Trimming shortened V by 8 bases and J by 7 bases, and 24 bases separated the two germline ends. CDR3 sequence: CASSLLGQPAEEQYF. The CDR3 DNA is TGTGCCAGCTCACTCCTAGGACAGCCGGCGGAGGAGCAGTACTTC.

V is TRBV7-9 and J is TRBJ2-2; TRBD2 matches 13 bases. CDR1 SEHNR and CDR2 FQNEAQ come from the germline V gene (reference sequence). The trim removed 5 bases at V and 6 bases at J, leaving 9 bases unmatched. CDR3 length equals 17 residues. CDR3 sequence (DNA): TGTGCCAGCAGCCAGAGAATAGGACTAGCGGGAGCCGGGGAGCTGTTTTTT. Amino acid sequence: CASSQRIGLAGAGELFF. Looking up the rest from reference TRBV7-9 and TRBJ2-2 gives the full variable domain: DTGVSQNPRHKITKRGQNVTFRCDPISEHNRLYWYRQTLGQGPEFLTYFQNEAQLEKSRLLSDRFSAERPKGSFSTLEIQRTEQGDSAMYLCASSQRIGLAGAGELFFGEGSRLTVL.

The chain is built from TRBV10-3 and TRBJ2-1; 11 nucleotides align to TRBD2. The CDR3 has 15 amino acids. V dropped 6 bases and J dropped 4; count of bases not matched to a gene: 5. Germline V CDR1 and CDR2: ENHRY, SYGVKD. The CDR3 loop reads CAIRETSGNYNEQFF. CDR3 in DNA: TGTGCCATCAGGGAGACTAGCGGGAATTACAATGAGCAGTTCTTC.

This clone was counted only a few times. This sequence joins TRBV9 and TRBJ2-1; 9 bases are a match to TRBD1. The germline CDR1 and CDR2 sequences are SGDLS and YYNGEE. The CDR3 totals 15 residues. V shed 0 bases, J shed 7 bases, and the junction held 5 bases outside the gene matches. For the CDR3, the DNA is TGTGCCAGCAGCGTAGAGGGACAGGGAGGGAATGAGCAGTTCTTC. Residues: CASSVEGQGGNEQFF.

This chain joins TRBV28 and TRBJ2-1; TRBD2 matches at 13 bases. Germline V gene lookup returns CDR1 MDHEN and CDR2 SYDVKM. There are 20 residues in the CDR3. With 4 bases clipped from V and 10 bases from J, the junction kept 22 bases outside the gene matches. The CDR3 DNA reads TGTGCCAGCAGTTCACCCTCCAGATCGAGACTAGCGGGAGGATTGGAGGAGCAGTTCTTC. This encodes CASSSPSRSRLAGGLEEQFF.

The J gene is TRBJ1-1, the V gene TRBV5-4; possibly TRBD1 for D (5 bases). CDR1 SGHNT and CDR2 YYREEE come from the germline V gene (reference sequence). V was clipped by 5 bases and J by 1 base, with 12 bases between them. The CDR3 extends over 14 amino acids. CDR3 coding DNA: TGTGCCAGCAGTCCGGGACTCAAGAACACTGAAGCTTTCTTT. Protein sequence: CASSPGLKNTEAFF. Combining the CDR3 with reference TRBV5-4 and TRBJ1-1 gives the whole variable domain ETGVTQSPTHLIKTRGQQVTLRCSSQSGHNTVSWYQQALGQGPQFIFQYYREEENGRGNFPPRFSGLQFPNYSSELNVNALELDDSALYLCASSPGLKNTEAFFGQGTRLTVV.

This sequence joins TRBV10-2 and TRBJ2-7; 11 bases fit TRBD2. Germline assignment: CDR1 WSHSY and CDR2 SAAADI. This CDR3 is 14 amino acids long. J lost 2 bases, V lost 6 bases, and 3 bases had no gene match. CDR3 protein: CASSLAGGPYEQYF. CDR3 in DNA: TGCGCCAGCAGCCTAGCGGGAGGACCCTACGAGCAGTACTTC.

Here the CDR3 DNA reads TGTGCCAGCTCAGGGCCCTACGAGCAGTACTTC. It specifies CASSGPYEQYF. The V and J genes are TRBV18 and TRBJ2-7; D unresolved. CDR1 is KGHSH, CDR2 LQKENI, per germline. The CDR3 spans 11 residues. V lost 5 bases and J lost 2, with 4 bases in between.

The CDR3 reads CASSLAGGRLSTEAFF. In DNA form, the CDR3 reads TGTGCCAGCAGCTTGGCCGGGGGGCGCTTGAGTACTGAAGCTTTCTTT. The chain carries TRBV5-5 and TRBJ1-1; tentative D call: TRBD1 (6 bases). Germline lookup yields CDR1 SGHKS and CDR2 YYEKEE (reference sequence). This CDR3 spans 16 amino acids. V was clipped by 0 bases and J by 5 bases, with 17 bases between them.

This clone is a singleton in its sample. The CDR3 nucleotides are TGCGCCAGCAGCTTGGAAGGGGGGGCAACCTACGAGCAGTACTTC. Encoded protein: CASSLEGGATYEQYF. The chain has TRBV5-1 and TRBJ2-7, with a tentative D call TRBD2 (7 bases). The CDR3 has 15 amino acids. Germline CDR1 SGHRS, CDR2 YFSETQ. The V and J ends lost 0 bases and 2 bases respectively, with 12 bases between them.

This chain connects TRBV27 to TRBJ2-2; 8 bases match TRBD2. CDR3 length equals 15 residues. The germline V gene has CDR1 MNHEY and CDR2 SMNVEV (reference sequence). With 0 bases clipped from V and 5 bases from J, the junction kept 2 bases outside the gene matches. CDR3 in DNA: TGTGCCAGCAGTTTATCGGGACTAGGTACCGGGGAGCTGTTTTTT. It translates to CASSLSGLGTGELFF.

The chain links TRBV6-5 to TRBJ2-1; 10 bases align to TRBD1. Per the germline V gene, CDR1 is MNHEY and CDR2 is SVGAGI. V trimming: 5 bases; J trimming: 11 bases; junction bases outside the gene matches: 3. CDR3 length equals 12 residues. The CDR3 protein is CASSQDRGKQFF. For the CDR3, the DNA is TGTGCCAGCAGTCAGGACAGGGGGAAGCAGTTCTTC.

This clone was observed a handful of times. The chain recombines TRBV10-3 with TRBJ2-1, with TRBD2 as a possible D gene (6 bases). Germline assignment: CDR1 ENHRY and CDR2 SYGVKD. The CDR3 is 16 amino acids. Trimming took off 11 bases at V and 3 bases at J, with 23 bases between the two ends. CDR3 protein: CAASSGTGHDYNEQFF. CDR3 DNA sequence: TGTGCCGCCTCTTCCGGGACTGGGCATGACTACAATGAGCAGTTCTTC.

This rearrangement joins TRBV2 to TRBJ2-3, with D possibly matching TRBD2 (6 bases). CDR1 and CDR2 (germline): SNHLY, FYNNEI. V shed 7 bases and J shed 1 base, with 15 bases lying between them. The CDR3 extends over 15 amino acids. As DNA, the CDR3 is TGTGCCAGCAACCCCCGAGCTAGCGGCACAGATACGCAGTATTTT. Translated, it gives CASNPRASGTDTQYF.

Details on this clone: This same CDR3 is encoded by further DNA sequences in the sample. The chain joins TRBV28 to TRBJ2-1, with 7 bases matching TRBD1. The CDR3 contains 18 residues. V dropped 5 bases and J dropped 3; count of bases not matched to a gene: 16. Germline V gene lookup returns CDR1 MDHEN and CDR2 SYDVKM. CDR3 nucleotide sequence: TGTGCCAGCAGTCCGACCCCTCTTTACAGGGGAGACTACAATGAGCAGTTCTTC. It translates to CASSPTPLYRGDYNEQFF.

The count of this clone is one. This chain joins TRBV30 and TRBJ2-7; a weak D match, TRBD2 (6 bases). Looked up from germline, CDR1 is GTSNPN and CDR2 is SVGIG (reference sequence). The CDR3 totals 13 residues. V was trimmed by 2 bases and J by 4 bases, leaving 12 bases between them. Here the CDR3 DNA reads TGTGCCTGGAGTAACTCTAGCGTTTACGAGCAGTACTTC. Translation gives CAWSNSSVYEQYF.

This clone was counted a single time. CDR3: CASSSPGQNYEQYF. The CDR3 DNA is TGTGCCAGCAGCTCCCCGGGACAGAACTACGAGCAGTACTTC. V usage is TRBV5-4 and J usage is TRBJ2-7, with 7 bases aligning to TRBD1. The CDR3 contains 14 residues. Germline trimming cut 3 bases from V and 3 bases from J; bases unmatched to any gene: 6. Germline values: CDR1 SGHNT, CDR2 YYREEE (reference sequence).

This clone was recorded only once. Here the CDR3 DNA reads TGTGCCAGCAGTGAACTTGGAGGGGCCACCGGGGAGCTGTTTTTT. Its translation is CASSELGGATGELFF. The V gene is TRBV25-1, the J gene TRBJ2-2; TRBD2 is a possible D gene (6 bases). The CDR3 consists of 15 residues. Germline V gene lookup returns CDR1 MGHDK and CDR2 SYGVNS. V was shortened by 2 bases and J by 4 bases, with 11 bases between the two germline ends.

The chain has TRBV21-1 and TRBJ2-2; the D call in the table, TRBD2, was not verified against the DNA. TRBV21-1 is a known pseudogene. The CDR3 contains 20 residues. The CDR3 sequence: CASSKACGASGRTTTGELFF. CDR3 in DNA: TGTGCCAGCAGCAAAGCGTGTGGGGCTAGCGGGAGGACTACGACCGGGGAGCTGTTTTTT.